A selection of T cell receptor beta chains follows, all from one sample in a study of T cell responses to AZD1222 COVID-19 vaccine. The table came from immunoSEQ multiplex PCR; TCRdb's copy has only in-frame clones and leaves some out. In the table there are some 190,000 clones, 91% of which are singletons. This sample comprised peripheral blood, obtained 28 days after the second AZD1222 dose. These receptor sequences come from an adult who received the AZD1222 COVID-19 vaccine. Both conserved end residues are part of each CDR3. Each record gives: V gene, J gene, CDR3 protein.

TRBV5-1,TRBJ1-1,CASSPWDRVGSEAFF
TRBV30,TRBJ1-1,CAWSVDGWNTEAFF
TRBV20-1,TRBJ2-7,CSASTPGQMYF
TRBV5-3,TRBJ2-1,CARSFPGPNNEQFF
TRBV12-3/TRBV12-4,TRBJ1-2,CASSIDRDDGYTF
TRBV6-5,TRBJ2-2,CASSYARRQSTGELFF
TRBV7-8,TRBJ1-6,CASSWDSYNSPLHF
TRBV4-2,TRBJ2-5,CASSQDLKGFQETQYF
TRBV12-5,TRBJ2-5,CASAPGTSGVNGGETQYF
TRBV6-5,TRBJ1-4,CASRGTATNEKLFF
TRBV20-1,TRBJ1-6,CSASRDRGHNSPLHF
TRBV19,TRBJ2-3,CASSVTGSDTQYF
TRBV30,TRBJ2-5,CAWSVGFRGKGKKTQYF
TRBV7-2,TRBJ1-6,CASSLGQSNSPLHF
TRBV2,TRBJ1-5,CASSVQLARNQPQHF
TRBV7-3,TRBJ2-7,CASSSNISGALSYEQYF
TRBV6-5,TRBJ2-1,CASSPISGTLDEQFF
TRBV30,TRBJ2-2,CAWSVLAGGELFF
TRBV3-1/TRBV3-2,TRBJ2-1,CASRATSGSLEEQFF
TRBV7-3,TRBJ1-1,CASSPVGGTEAFF
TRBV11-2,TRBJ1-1,CASSLDVSQGPETEAFF
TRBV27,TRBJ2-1,CASTSPQGLNSYNEQFF
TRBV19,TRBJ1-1,CASRARRNTEAFF
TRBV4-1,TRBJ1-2,CASSQGKGAVDYGYTF
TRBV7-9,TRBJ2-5,CASSLGAGPSRETQYF
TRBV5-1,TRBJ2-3,CASSLVAGGGTDTQYF
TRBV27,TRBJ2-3,CASSLNRGSDTQYF
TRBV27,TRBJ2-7,CASSLSVGGGFYEQYF
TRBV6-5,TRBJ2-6,CASGGGANVLTF
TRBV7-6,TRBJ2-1,CASSPLPGTAYNEQFF
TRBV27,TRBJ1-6,CASSLEWGRGSYNSPLHF
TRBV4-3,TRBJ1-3,CASSLEEVAGAGNTIYF
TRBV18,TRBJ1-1,CASSPRPGGRNTEAFF
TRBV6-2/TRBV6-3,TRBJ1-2,CASSYVPQDADYGYTF
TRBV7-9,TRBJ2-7,CASSLRTSGSSYEQYF
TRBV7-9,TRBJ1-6,CASSWGQADNSPLHF
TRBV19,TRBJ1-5,CASGTEGYQPQHF
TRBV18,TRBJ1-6,CASSPLRQGWENSPLHF
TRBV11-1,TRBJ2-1,CASSRTSSGGAQEQFF
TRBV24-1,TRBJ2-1,CATSDLSSGLSNEQFF
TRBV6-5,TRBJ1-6,CASSYSYRDVISPLHF
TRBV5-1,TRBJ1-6,CASSFGRYNSPLHF
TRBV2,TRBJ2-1,CASRDRGQRSLEQFF
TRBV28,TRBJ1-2,CASSVGSNYGYTF
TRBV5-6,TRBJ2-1,CASSLETSGVSYNEQFF
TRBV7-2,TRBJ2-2,CASSLQGADTGELFF
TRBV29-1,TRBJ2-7,CSVEVVGRNYEQYF
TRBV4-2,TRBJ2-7,CASSQDSAVNYEQYF
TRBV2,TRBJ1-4,CASSRGVGGEKLFF
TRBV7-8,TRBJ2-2,CASSSSAGRRGGELFF
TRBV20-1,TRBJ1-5,CSASRGGVTPQHF
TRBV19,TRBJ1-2,CASSYSGQGFYGYTF
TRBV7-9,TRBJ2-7,CASSSRDAYEQYF
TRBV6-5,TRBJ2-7,CASRDTGGPSYEQYF